This is a list of T cell receptor beta chains from one sample in a study of control samples from healthy donors and cancer patients. Generated by immunoSEQ multiplex PCR, the TCRdb table keeps only in-frame clones and is missing some. The data hold about 130,000 clones, with just under 90% observed a single time. What was sequenced was PBMCs. The origin of the receptors is a man between 45 and 60 years old with head and neck cancer. CDR3s include the opening cysteine and the closing phenylalanine or tryptophan. The D gene is left open where the match is weak. Part of the rows lack a size; the others show once, few, many or a class for expanded clones.

v_call: TRBV28
d_call: TRBD1
clone_size: .
j_call: TRBJ2-7
cdr3_aa: CASSFREGQGSYEQYF
cdr3_nt: TGTGCCAGCAGTTTTCGCGAGGGACAGGGGTCCTACGAGCAGTACTTC

v_call: TRBV4-1
d_call: .
clone_size: once
j_call: TRBJ2-6
cdr3_aa: CASSDRTLHSGANVLTF
cdr3_nt: TGCGCCAGCAGCGATCGGACACTGCACTCTGGGGCCAACGTCCTGACTTTC

v_call: TRBV5-3
d_call: .
clone_size: .
j_call: TRBJ2-1
cdr3_aa: CARSLTGAISYNEQFF
cdr3_nt: TGTGCCAGAAGCTTGACCGGTGCTATATCCTACAATGAGCAGTTCTTC

v_call: TRBV25-1
d_call: .
clone_size: .
j_call: TRBJ1-1
cdr3_aa: CASSVATEAFF
cdr3_nt: TGTGCCAGCAGTGTCGCCACTGAAGCTTTCTTT

v_call: TRBV13
d_call: TRBD1
clone_size: .
j_call: TRBJ1-2
cdr3_aa: CASSLGSGQGANGYTF
cdr3_nt: TGTGCCAGCAGCTTAGGCTCAGGACAGGGGGCTAATGGCTACACCTTC

v_call: TRBV2
d_call: .
clone_size: .
j_call: TRBJ2-1
cdr3_aa: CASSDTSGGNEQFF
cdr3_nt: TGTGCCAGCAGTGATACCTCCGGGGGCAATGAGCAGTTCTTC

v_call: TRBV11-3
d_call: .
clone_size: .
j_call: TRBJ2-3
cdr3_aa: CASSNTDTQYF
cdr3_nt: TGTGCCAGCAGCAACACAGATACGCAGTATTTT

v_call: TRBV28
d_call: .
clone_size: .
j_call: TRBJ1-1
cdr3_aa: CASSLFEGGSPEAFF
cdr3_nt: TGTGCCAGCAGTTTATTCGAGGGGGGGAGCCCTGAAGCTTTCTTT

v_call: TRBV18
d_call: .
clone_size: .
j_call: TRBJ1-4
cdr3_aa: CASSPTTGGEKLFF
cdr3_nt: TGTGCCAGCTCACCCACTACTGGGGGAGAAAAACTGTTTTTT

v_call: TRBV15
d_call: .
clone_size: .
j_call: TRBJ2-7
cdr3_aa: CATSREAQTYEQYF
cdr3_nt: TGTGCCACCAGCAGAGAGGCGCAAACCTACGAGCAGTACTTC

v_call: TRBV24-1
d_call: .
clone_size: .
j_call: TRBJ2-1
cdr3_aa: CATSDPQREQFF
cdr3_nt: TGTGCCACCAGTGACCCACAGCGGGAGCAGTTCTTC

v_call: TRBV3-1/TRBV3-2
d_call: TRBD1
clone_size: .
j_call: TRBJ2-7
cdr3_aa: CASSQATGGSEQYF
cdr3_nt: TGTGCCAGCAGCCAGGCGACAGGGGGGAGCGAGCAGTACTTC

v_call: TRBV9
d_call: .
clone_size: .
j_call: TRBJ2-1
cdr3_aa: CASSVDGSWYNEQFF
cdr3_nt: TGTGCCAGCAGCGTAGACGGGAGTTGGTACAATGAGCAGTTCTTC

v_call: TRBV28
d_call: TRBD1
clone_size: .
j_call: TRBJ2-4
cdr3_aa: CASSRDRGQGNIQYF
cdr3_nt: TGTGCCAGCAGCCGTGACAGGGGGCAAGGGAACATTCAGTACTTC

v_call: TRBV6-6
d_call: .
clone_size: .
j_call: TRBJ2-7
cdr3_aa: CASSPATVSVPVQVGRNSYEQYF
cdr3_nt: TGTGCCAGCAGTCCCGCTACGGTTTCGGTACCCGTGCAGGTCGGCCGCAACTCCTACGAGCAGTACTTC

v_call: TRBV15
d_call: .
clone_size: .
j_call: TRBJ2-1
cdr3_aa: CATSRDLGNEQFF
cdr3_nt: TGTGCCACCAGCAGAGATCTGGGGAATGAGCAGTTCTTC

v_call: TRBV7-9
d_call: TRBD2
clone_size: .
j_call: TRBJ2-2
cdr3_aa: CASSHPWGGTGELFF
cdr3_nt: TGTGCCAGCAGCCACCCCTGGGGGGGGACCGGGGAGCTGTTTTTT